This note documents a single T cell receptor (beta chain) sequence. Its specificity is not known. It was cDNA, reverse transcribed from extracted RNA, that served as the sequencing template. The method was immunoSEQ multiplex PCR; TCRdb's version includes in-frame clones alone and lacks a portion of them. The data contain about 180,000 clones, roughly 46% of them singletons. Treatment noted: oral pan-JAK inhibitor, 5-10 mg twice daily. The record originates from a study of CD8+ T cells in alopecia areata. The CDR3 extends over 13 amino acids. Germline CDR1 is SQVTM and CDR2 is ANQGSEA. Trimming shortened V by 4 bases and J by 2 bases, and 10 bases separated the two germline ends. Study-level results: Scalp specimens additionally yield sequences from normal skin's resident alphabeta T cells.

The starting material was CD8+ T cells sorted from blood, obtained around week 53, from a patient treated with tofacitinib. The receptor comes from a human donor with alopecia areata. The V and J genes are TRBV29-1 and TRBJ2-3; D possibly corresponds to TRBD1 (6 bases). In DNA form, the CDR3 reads TGCAGCGTTGTGGACAGAGACACAGATACGCAGTATTTT. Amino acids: CSVVDRDTDTQYF.